Here is one T cell receptor beta chain with its context. J was trimmed by 3 bases and V by 6 bases; bases with no gene match: 14. Germline V gives CDR1 SNHLY, CDR2 FYNNEI. The CDR3 runs to 18 residues. The record originates from a study of blood T cell repertoires in COVID-19. As for the study in general: Some COVID-19 samples were acute and others convalescent; all came from the United States, Italy and Spain. In each case, the material was cDNA or gDNA derived from T cells, B-cell-depleted T cells, or PBMCs.

In the source study's methods: Estimation of nucleated cell counts was performed using reference gene primer amplification. Sequencing was performed with immunoSEQ multiplex PCR; in TCRdb, only in-frame clones are kept and a portion is missing. The DNA gave D and trimming, while V, J and clone size come from that table. The table includes fewer than 120,000 clones, approximately 90% detected once. Sequencing used peripheral blood. The chain has TRBV2 and TRBJ1-4; 9 positions agree with TRBD1. The TCR sequence derives from a woman between 50 and 59 years old with acute or convalescent COVID-19. This chain's CDR3 is CASSTPLTGQGSNEKLFF. The CDR3 DNA reads TGTGCCAGCAGCACACCCCTCACGGGACAGGGATCTAATGAAAAACTGTTTTTT.